This TCR beta chain was sequenced for a study of blood T cell repertoires in COVID-19. Turning to the study itself: T cells, B-cell-depleted T cells, or PBMCs supplied cDNA or gDNA.

The V and J ends lost 4 bases and 0 bases respectively, with 16 bases between them. This CDR3 has 17 amino acids. Germline V gene data show CDR1 as MNHNS and CDR2 as SASEGT. The assay was immunoSEQ multiplex PCR, and TCRdb's table has in-frame clones only and misses some. Here the sample spans 80,000 to 100,000 clones, just over 90% being singletons. This clone was counted a single time. The chain is built from TRBV6-1 and TRBJ1-3; D is possibly TRBD1 (6 bases). The origin of this receptor is a man in his sixties with acute or convalescent COVID-19. The sample taken for sequencing was peripheral blood. In nucleotides, the CDR3 is TGTGCCAGCAGTGCTTTGACAGGATCGAGCTCTGGAAACACCATATATTTT. Protein sequence: CASSALTGSSSGNTIYF.